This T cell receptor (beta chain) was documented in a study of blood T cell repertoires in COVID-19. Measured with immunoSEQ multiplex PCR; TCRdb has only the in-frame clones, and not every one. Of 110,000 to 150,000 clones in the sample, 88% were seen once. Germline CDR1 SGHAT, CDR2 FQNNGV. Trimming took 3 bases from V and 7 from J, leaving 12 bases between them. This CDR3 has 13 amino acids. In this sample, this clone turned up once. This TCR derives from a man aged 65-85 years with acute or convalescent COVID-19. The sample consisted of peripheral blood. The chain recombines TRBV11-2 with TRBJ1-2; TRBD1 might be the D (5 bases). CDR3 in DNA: TGTGCCAGCAGCTTGACAGCTGACTTTGGCTACACCTTC. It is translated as CASSLTADFGYTF.